This record covers a single T cell receptor (gamma chain). The antigen it binds to is not known. No much larger clonotype is one base removed from it; base qualities were not supplied. The data were obtained in a study of gamma-delta chains in newborns, infants, children (dated 2019 in TCRdb). The study in broad terms: According to the study title, microbial exposure causes polyclonal expansion of innate gammadelta T cells right after birth. Right after human newborns were born, the researchers looked at the way microbial exposure shaped their populations of innate gammadelta T cells.

TCRdb names Illumina MiSeq as the instrument used. For TCRdb, the public reads were processed anew by CATT, and duplicate DNA sequences were folded into one row. The sample table shows 3,600 or so gamma-chain clones, and about 55% are seen once. The ten largest clones represent 17% of the sample. Clipping removes 0 bases from V and 3 bases from J, with 5 as the unmatched junction base count. The germline V gene yields VINAFY for CDR1 and YDVSNSKD for CDR2. The CDR3 numbers 14 residues from cysteine through phenylalanine. Only the CDR3 region is kept as DNA, spanning 42 bases read in frame from base 1.

The chain is assembled from TRGV5 and TRGJ1 or TRGJ2. Matching the DNA to germline supplied the J gene, which TCRdb does not give. The TCR originated in a child who was a newborn, infant or young child, either healthy, febrile or measles-vaccinated (not recorded which). The sample taken for sequencing was blood. The CDR3 is CATWDRSLYYKKLF. The DNA sequence is given as TGTGCCACCTGGGACAGGTCCCTTTATTATAAGAAACTCTTT.